This TCR beta chain was sequenced during a study of PD-L1 blockade in urothelial cancer. The time point was: pretreatment peripheral blood. Only in-frame clones appear in the TCRdb table, and some are missing; sequencing was by immunoSEQ multiplex PCR. Of approximately 50,000 clones listed, around four fifths are singletons. Germline loops: CDR1 MRHNA, CDR2 SNTAGT. The CDR3 is 17 amino acids. Trimming took 4 bases from V and 1 from J, leaving 17 bases between them. This chain joins TRBV6-4 and TRBJ1-5; a possible D gene is TRBD1 (5 bases). Material: PBMCs, obtained around atezolizumab (anti-PD-L1) treatment. This receptor was obtained from a middle-aged man with urothelial cancer. The CDR3 loop reads CASSARPQGGSNQPQHF. CDR3 nucleotide sequence: TGTGCCAGCAGTGCCCGACCCCAGGGTGGAAGCAATCAGCCCCAGCATTTT.